What follows are 3 T cell receptor beta chains derived from one specimen sequenced in a study of blood T cell repertoires in COVID-19. Clones were read by immunoSEQ multiplex PCR, and TCRdb kept only the in-frame ones, dropping some. The profile covers roughly 180,000 clones, with approximately 84% appearing a single time and approximately 5.6% taken by the ten largest. Sequencing was performed on PBMCs or T cells enriched from blood (not recorded which). The receptors stem from a woman aged 40-49 years with acute COVID-19.

Worth noting for this clone: Other DNA sequences in the same sample also yield this CDR3. The chain has TRBV18 and TRBJ1-3; D is perhaps TRBD1 (5 bases). This CDR3 region has 13 residues. Trimming took 5 bases from V and 1 from J, leaving 6 bases between them. The germline V gene has CDR1 KGHSH and CDR2 LQKENI. CDR3 coding DNA: TGTGCCAGCTCAAGGGGATCTGGAAACACCATATATTTT. It specifies CASSRGSGNTIYF.

J is TRBJ2-1 and V is TRBV15, with D tentatively TRBD2 (6 bases). CDR3 length equals 17 residues. V gave up 0 bases and J gave up 1 base, with 13 bases separating them. Germline lookup yields CDR1 LNHNV and CDR2 YYDKDF (reference sequence). In nucleotides, the CDR3 is TGTGCCACCAGCAGAGATTGGGGGACTCCGTCCTACAATGAGCAGTTCTTC. Amino acid sequence: CATSRDWGTPSYNEQFF.

V and J are TRBV19 and TRBJ1-5, with D possibly being TRBD1 (5 bases). CDR1 is LNHDA and CDR2 is SQIVND in the germline V gene (reference sequence). CDR3 size: 17 residues. V gave up 2 bases and J gave up 7 bases, with 21 bases separating them. CDR3 in DNA: TGTGCCAGTAGTATACTTGCCATCATCGGGGGTGGACAGCCCCAGCATTTT. This codes for CASSILAIIGGGQPQHF.